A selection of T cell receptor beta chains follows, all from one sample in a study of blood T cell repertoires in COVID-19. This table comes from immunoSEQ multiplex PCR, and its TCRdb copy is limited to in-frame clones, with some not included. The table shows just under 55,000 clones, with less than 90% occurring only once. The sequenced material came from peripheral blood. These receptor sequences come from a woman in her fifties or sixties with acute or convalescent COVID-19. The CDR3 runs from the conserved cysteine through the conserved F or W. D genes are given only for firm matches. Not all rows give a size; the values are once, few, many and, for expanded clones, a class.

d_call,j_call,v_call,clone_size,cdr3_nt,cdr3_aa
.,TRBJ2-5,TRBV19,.,TGTGCCAGTAGAAGGACACGGGAGGAGACCCAGTACTTC,CASRRTREETQYF
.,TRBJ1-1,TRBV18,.,TGTGCCAGCTCACCAACCGGGCAGGGCTATGACACTGAAGCTTTCTTT,CASSPTGQGYDTEAFF
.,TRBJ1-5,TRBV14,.,TGTGCCAGCAGCCAAGGGCTAGGTCAGCCCCAGCATTTT,CASSQGLGQPQHF
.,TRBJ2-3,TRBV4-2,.,TGTGCCAGCAGGGACCTGCGGGCAGAGACGCAGTATTTT,CASRDLRAETQYF
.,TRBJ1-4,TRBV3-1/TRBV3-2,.,TGTGCCAGCAGCCAAGATTTCCCCAGGGCCGGCGAAAAACTGTTTTTT,CASSQDFPRAGEKLFF
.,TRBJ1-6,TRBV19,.,TGTGCCAGTAGAAATAGCGGGCACGGGCCCCTCCACTTT,CASRNSGHGPLHF
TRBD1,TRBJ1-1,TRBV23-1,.,TGCGCCAGCAGTCCTACCCCCAAACAGGGGACGAACACTGAAGCTTTCTTT,CASSPTPKQGTNTEAFF
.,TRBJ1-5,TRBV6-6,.,TGTGCCAGCAGTGGGATGTCGGGATATAGCAATCAGCCCCAGCATTTT,CASSGMSGYSNQPQHF
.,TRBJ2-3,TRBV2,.,TGTGCCAGCAGTGAAATTACTCCCACAGATACGCAGTATTTT,CASSEITPTDTQYF
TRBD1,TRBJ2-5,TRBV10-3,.,TGTGCCATCAGCCAAACAGGGGGCGGTCAAGAGACCCAGTACTTC,CAISQTGGGQETQYF
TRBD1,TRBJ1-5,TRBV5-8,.,TGTGCCAGCAGCTTGGACGGCAGGGGGTACAATCAGCCCCAGCATTTT,CASSLDGRGYNQPQHF
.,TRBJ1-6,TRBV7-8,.,TGTGCCAGCAGCTTAACCCCCAAGGAGGGAAATTCACCCCTCCACTTT,CASSLTPKEGNSPLHF
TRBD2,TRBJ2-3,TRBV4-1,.,TGCGCCAGCAGCCAAGATAGGGCTAGCGGGGGTAAAACAGATACGCAGTATTTT,CASSQDRASGGKTDTQYF
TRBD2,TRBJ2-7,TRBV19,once,TGTGCCAGTAGCCGACTAGCGGGCCCCTCGGGCTACGAGCAGTACTTC,CASSRLAGPSGYEQYF
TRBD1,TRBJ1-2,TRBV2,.,TGTGCCAGCAGACAGGACAGGGCTTATGGCTACACCTTC,CASRQDRAYGYTF
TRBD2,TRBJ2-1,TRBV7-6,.,TGTGCCAGCAGCTTAGTAGCGGGATTTGGAACCAATGAGCAGTTCTTC,CASSLVAGFGTNEQFF
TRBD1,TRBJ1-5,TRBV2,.,TGTGCCAGCAGTCTGGACAGGGGGGATCAGCCCCAGCATTTT,CASSLDRGDQPQHF
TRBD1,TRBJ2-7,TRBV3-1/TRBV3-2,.,TGTGCCAGCAGCCCCCAACGGACAGGGGGCGAGCAGTACTTC,CASSPQRTGGEQYF
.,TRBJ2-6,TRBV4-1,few,TGCGCCAGCAGCGACCTGACCAGGGTGCTGCTTCCTGGGGCCAACGTCCTGACTTTC,CASSDLTRVLLPGANVLTF
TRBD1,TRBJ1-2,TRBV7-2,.,TGTGCCAGCAGCTCCCGGACAGGGCCCTCATCTACTTATGGCTACACCTTC,CASSSRTGPSSTYGYTF
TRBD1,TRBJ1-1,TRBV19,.,TGTGCCAGTAGTTACGACAGGGATAAAGCTTTCTTT,CASSYDRDKAFF
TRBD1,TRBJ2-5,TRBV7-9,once,TGTGCCAGCAGCCCCGGACAGGGCCTAGGGGAGACCCAGTACTTC,CASSPGQGLGETQYF
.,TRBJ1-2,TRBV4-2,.,TGTGCCAGCAGCCAGGACCCGGGACTGCCTAACTATGGCTACACCTTC,CASSQDPGLPNYGYTF
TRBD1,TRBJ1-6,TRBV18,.,TGTGCCAGCTCAAGACAGGGGAGCTCCTATAATTCACCCCTCCACTTT,CASSRQGSSYNSPLHF
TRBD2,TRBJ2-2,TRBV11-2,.,TGTGCCAGCAGCCCTACCCAGCGGGGGTACGTCGGGGAGCTGTTTTTT,CASSPTQRGYVGELFF
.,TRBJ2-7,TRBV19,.,TGTGCCAGTAGTCTTGTTGCGAGGAGCTCCTACGAGCAGTACTTC,CASSLVARSSYEQYF
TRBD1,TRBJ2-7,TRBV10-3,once,TGTGCCATCGGGGACAGTCCCTACGAGCAGTACTTC,CAIGDSPYEQYF
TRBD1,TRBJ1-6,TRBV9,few,TGTGCCAGCAGCGCGAGCGGGACAGGGGCACCCCTCCACTTT,CASSASGTGAPLHF
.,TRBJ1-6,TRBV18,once,TGTGCCAGCTCACCTACAGGCTATAATTCACCCCTCCACTTT,CASSPTGYNSPLHF
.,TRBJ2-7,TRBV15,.,TGTGCCACCAGCACCAGGGATGGGGCCTACGAGCAGTACTTC,CATSTRDGAYEQYF
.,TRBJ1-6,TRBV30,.,TGTGCCTGGAGTGTGGGGCAGAATAATTCACCCCTCCACTTT,CAWSVGQNNSPLHF
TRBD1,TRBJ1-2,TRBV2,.,TGTGCCAGCAGTGCGAGACAGGGGAACTATGGCTACACCTTC,CASSARQGNYGYTF
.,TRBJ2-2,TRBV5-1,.,TGCGCCAGCAGCGGCGGGACTCATTACACCGGGGAGCTGTTTTTT,CASSGGTHYTGELFF
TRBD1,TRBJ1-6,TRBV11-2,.,TGTGCCAGCACCCCGAGACAGGGTTCGAAGTCACCCCTCCACTTT,CASTPRQGSKSPLHF
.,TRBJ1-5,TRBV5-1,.,TGCGCTTCGAGACCGGGACTCAGTAAAGATCAGCCCCAGCATTTT,CASRPGLSKDQPQHF
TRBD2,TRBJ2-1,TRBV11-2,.,TGTGCCAGCAGCTTAGATGGTCAGGGAGGGTTCAATGAGCAGTTCTTC,CASSLDGQGGFNEQFF
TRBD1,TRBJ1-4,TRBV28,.,TGTGCCAGCAGAAGCCAGGGGGCGGGGGAAAAACTGTTTTTT,CASRSQGAGEKLFF
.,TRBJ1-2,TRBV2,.,TGTGCCAGCAGTGAAAGGGCCAGGGAGGCCGGCTACACCTTC,CASSERAREAGYTF
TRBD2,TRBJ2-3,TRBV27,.,TGTGCCAGCAGTTCCCGCCCCCTTAGCGGGAGGAGGGATAAGGGAGATACGCAGTATTTT,CASSSRPLSGRRDKGDTQYF
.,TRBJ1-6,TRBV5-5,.,TGTGCCAGCAGCTTGCCAGGGAGGAATAATTCACCCCTCCACTTT,CASSLPGRNNSPLHF
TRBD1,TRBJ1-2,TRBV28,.,TGTGCCAGCAGGGTTACAGGGGGTGAAAACTATGGCTACACCTTC,CASRVTGGENYGYTF
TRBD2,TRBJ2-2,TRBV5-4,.,TGTGCCAGCAGCCTAACTAGCGGGGCAACCGGGGAGCTGTTTTTT,CASSLTSGATGELFF
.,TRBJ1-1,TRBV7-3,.,TGTGCCAGCAGCCTACAGGCCCGGAACACTGAAGCTTTCTTT,CASSLQARNTEAFF
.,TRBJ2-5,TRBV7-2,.,TGTGCCAGCAGCCCCCGAGATATACAGGGTGTGCGGGAGACCCAGTACTTC,CASSPRDIQGVRETQYF
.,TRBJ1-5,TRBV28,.,TGTGCCAGCAGTTGGGGGGGGGTAGATTATCAGCCCCAGCATTTT,CASSWGGVDYQPQHF
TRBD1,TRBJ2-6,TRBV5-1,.,TGCGCCAGCAGCCTGTGGACAGGCGTCTCTGGGGCCAACGTCCTGACTTTC,CASSLWTGVSGANVLTF
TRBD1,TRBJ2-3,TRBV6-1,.,TGTGCCAGCAGTGATGTAGGGGGCCCCACAGATACGCAGTATTTT,CASSDVGGPTDTQYF
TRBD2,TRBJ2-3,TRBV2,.,TGTGCCAGCAATGGACTAGCGGGGGCTAGCACAGATACGCAGTATTTT,CASNGLAGASTDTQYF
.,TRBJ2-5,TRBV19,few,TGTGCCAGCCAGGGACTTAAAGCCACCCAGTACTTC,CASQGLKATQYF
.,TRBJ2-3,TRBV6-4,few,TGTGCCAGCAGTGCCTCCGCGGACAGAGATACGCAGTATTTT,CASSASADRDTQYF
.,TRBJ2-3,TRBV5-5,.,TGTGCCAGCACCTGGGGGGACGGGGGAAAGGAAGATACGCAGTATTTT,CASTWGDGGKEDTQYF
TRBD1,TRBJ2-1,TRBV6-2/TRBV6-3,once,TGTGCCAGCAGCGAACAGGGGGCCATTCTCCCTGAGCAGTTCTTC,CASSEQGAILPEQFF
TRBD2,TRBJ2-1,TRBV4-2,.,TGTGCCAGCAGCCAACGGTCTCTAGCGGGAGAAAGAGGCAATGAGCAGTTCTTC,CASSQRSLAGERGNEQFF
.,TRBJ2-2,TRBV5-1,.,TGCGCCAGCAGCCTTGGTCCGGTGAACACCGGGGAGCTGTTTTTT,CASSLGPVNTGELFF
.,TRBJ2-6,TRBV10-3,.,TGTGCCATCAGTGAGGCAGGGTCTGGGGCCAACGTCCTGACTTTC,CAISEAGSGANVLTF
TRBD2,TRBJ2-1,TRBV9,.,TGTGCCAGCAGCGACGATCGGACTAGCGGGGGGGCGTTTTCAAATGAGCAGTTCTTC,CASSDDRTSGGAFSNEQFF
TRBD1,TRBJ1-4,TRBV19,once,TGTGCCAGTAGTATACGGACAGGGTATGAAAAACTGTTTTTT,CASSIRTGYEKLFF
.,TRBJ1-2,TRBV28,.,TGTGCCAGCACCGACCCCGCAGGGGCAGGTATCTATGGCTACACCTTC,CASTDPAGAGIYGYTF
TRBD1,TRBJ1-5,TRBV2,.,TGTGCCAGCAACCAGGGGGCGAGCAATCAGCCCCAGCATTTT,CASNQGASNQPQHF